This T cell receptor beta chain was sequenced during a study of CD8 T cells in ankylosing spondylitis. Study-wide points: Among TCR beta sequences, a motif of several highly homologous variants appeared characteristic of ankylosing spondylitis blood.

V was pared by 4 bases and J by 4 bases, with 12 bases between. Germline-derived CDR1 and CDR2 are SGHAT and FQDESV (reference sequence). This CDR3 spans 14 amino acids. TCRdb recomputed calls from the 5' RACE reads with MiXCR, one row per CDR3 protein. The sample lists about 150,000 distinct CDR3 sequences; about 42% were seen once. A remark on this clonotype: What it binds is unknown.

The rearrangement joins TRBV11-1 to TRBJ2-3, with D perhaps matching TRBD1 (6 bases). Material for sequencing was synovial fluid, either unsorted or a sorted T cell fraction (not recorded which). The TCR sequence derives from a male donor with ankylosing spondylitis. The CDR3 DNA reads as TGTGCCAGCAGCTGGGCAGGGGAAGCAGATACGCAGTATTTT. It encodes CASSWAGEADTQYF.